This is a list of T cell receptor beta chains from one sample in a study of human T cells and chemical hapten exposure. A single record per CDR3 protein comes from TCRdb applying MiXCR to the RACE reads. The data hold about 82,000 distinct CDR3 sequences, with about an eighth observed a single time. The sample here was whole blood, taken in connection with sensitization to the hapten diphenylcyclopropenone (DPC). These TCRs come from a woman between 45 and 60 years old with alopecia areata. Some clones in this sample may be carry-over from other donors' samples. The CDR3 runs from the conserved cysteine through the conserved F or W. Each record gives: V gene, clone size, D gene, J gene, CDR3 protein, CDR3 DNA. The D gene is left open where the match is weak. Expanded clones are given a class, and other clones once, few, many or no size at all.

TRBV18,many,.,TRBJ2-3,CASSPPGLSTDTQYF,TGTGCCAGCTCACCACCGGGACTTAGCACAGATACGCAGTATTTT
TRBV29-1,.,.,TRBJ2-2,CSVEDSLTGELFF,TGCAGCGTTGAAGACAGCCTAACCGGGGAGCTGTTTTTT
TRBV10-3,.,.,TRBJ1-4,CAISGGAKEKLFF,TGTGCCATCAGTGGAGGGGCGAAAGAAAAACTGTTTTTT
TRBV5-1,many,TRBD2,TRBJ2-1,CASSESGTSGINEQFF,TGCGCCAGCAGCGAATCTGGGACTAGCGGGATAAATGAGCAGTTCTTC
TRBV9,few,.,TRBJ1-2,CASSVAGGNGYTF,TGTGCCAGCAGCGTAGCCGGGGGCAATGGCTACACCTTC
TRBV9,.,.,TRBJ2-1,CASSVALAGYEQFF,TGTGCCAGCAGCGTAGCTCTAGCAGGGTATGAGCAGTTCTTC
TRBV18,few,.,TRBJ1-1,CASSQTGMNTEAFF,TGTGCCAGCTCGCAAACAGGGATGAACACTGAAGCTTTCTTT
TRBV7-2,many,.,TRBJ1-5,CASSLGSGGGQPQHF,TGTGCCAGCAGCTTAGGATCGGGAGGAGGCCAGCCCCAGCATTTT
TRBV6-5,.,TRBD1,TRBJ2-7,CASSTAGSGQTYEQYF,TGTGCCAGCAGTACCGCAGGGTCGGGACAGACCTACGAGCAGTACTTC
TRBV10-3,once,.,TRBJ1-2,CAISDDQAYGYTF,TGTGCCATCAGTGACGATCAGGCCTATGGCTACACCTTC
TRBV2,few,.,TRBJ2-5,CASSEAIETQYF,TGTGCCAGCAGTGAAGCTATAGAGACCCAGTACTTC
TRBV5-1,few,TRBD2,TRBJ2-5,CASSRLARETQYF,TGCGCCAGCAGCCGACTAGCCCGGGAGACCCAGTACTTC
TRBV29-1,.,TRBD1,TRBJ1-1,CSAGGQGATNTEAFF,TGCAGCGCCGGGGGACAGGGGGCGACGAACACTGAAGCTTTCTTT
TRBV7-8,few,.,TRBJ2-3,CASSLTSGTLSADTQYF,TGTGCCAGCAGCTTAACTTCCGGGACACTATCGGCAGATACGCAGTATTTT
TRBV3-1,few,.,TRBJ1-4,CASSPGGGTNEKLFF,TGTGCCAGCAGCCCCGGTGGGGGTACTAATGAAAAACTGTTTTTT
TRBV29-1,.,.,TRBJ2-7,CSVGSSYEQYF,TGCAGCGTCGGGAGTTCCTACGAGCAGTACTTC
TRBV19,.,TRBD2,TRBJ2-3,CASSQALAGGPDTQYF,TGTGCCAGTAGCCAAGCCTTAGCGGGAGGGCCAGATACGCAGTATTTT
TRBV2,once,TRBD1,TRBJ1-5,CASSGRGQGANQPQHF,TGTGCCAGCAGTGGTAGGGGACAGGGCGCAAATCAGCCCCAGCATTTT
TRBV2,.,TRBD2,TRBJ2-7,CASSGPTSGSPQRRREQYF,TGTGCCAGCAGTGGGCCTACTAGCGGGAGTCCCCAAAGACGCCGAGAGCAGTACTTC
TRBV2,few,.,TRBJ2-3,CASTKAWGLQILSTDTQYF,TGTGCCAGCACCAAAGCGTGGGGGCTACAAATACTTAGCACAGATACGCAGTATTTT
TRBV2,few,.,TRBJ1-5,CASSEGSASNQPQHF,TGTGCCAGCAGTGAGGGGTCGGCGAGCAATCAGCCCCAGCATTTT
TRBV7-2,.,.,TRBJ2-3,CASSVGPRPFTDTQYF,TGTGCCAGCAGCGTGGGTCCGAGGCCGTTCACAGATACGCAGTATTTT
TRBV11-2,.,TRBD1,TRBJ2-7,CASSIAGTGGYEQYF,TGTGCCAGCAGCATCGCCGGGACAGGGGGCTACGAGCAGTACTTC
TRBV20-1,many,.,TRBJ2-1,CSARSDVSYNEQFF,TGCAGTGCTAGATCGGATGTCTCCTACAATGAGCAGTTCTTC
TRBV15,few,TRBD1,TRBJ2-7,CATSREGQGGYEQYF,TGTGCCACCAGCAGAGAAGGACAGGGGGGATACGAGCAGTACTTC
TRBV29-1,few,TRBD2,TRBJ2-2,CSVAGLAAGELFF,TGCAGCGTCGCGGGACTAGCAGCCGGGGAGCTGTTTTTT
TRBV18,many,.,TRBJ2-5,CASSLYSETQYF,TGTGCCAGCTCACTATACTCGGAGACCCAGTACTTC
TRBV7-3,few,.,TRBJ2-3,CASSIGKGRIDTQYF,TGTGCCAGCAGCATCGGAAAGGGGAGAATAGATACGCAGTATTTT
TRBV5-1,.,.,TRBJ2-3,CASSLDTPRDTQYF,TGCGCCAGCAGCTTGGACACCCCGCGGGATACGCAGTATTTT
TRBV28,few,TRBD2,TRBJ2-1,CASSSGGRANEQFF,TGTGCCAGCAGTTCTGGCGGGAGGGCCAATGAGCAGTTCTTC
TRBV14,.,TRBD2,TRBJ2-1,CASSQEGGLAGNEQFF,TGTGCCAGCAGCCAAGAAGGTGGACTAGCCGGAAATGAGCAGTTCTTC
TRBV2,many,.,TRBJ1-5,CASSGQGSNQPQHF,TGTGCCAGCAGTGGGCAGGGAAGCAATCAGCCCCAGCATTTT
TRBV11-3,.,TRBD2,TRBJ2-7,CASSHSISGANSYEQYF,TGTGCCAGCAGCCACTCCATTAGCGGGGCGAACTCCTACGAGCAGTACTTC
TRBV20-1,many,.,TRBJ2-1,CSARVGDNEQFF,TGCAGTGCTAGGGTTGGAGACAATGAGCAGTTCTTC
TRBV20-1,.,.,TRBJ1-1,CSAKPGGTEAFF,TGCAGTGCTAAGCCGGGGGGCACTGAAGCTTTCTTT